This T cell receptor (beta chain) is drawn from a study of neurological immune-mediated disorders (dated 2019 in TCRdb). Regarding the study in general: Among the roughly 34 multiple sclerosis patients, relapsing-remitting MS was present in around 31 and secondary progressive MS was present in 3. The cohort comprised around 70 subjects: some 14 HAM/TSP patients, 35 or so multiple sclerosis patients and 20 healthy controls. The 90 to 120 TCR-beta libraries covered PBMC samples along with longitudinal samples, technical triplicates, and paired sorted CD4+ and CD8+ T-cell subsets. The study compared peripheral blood TCR-beta repertoires of HTLV-I-associated myelopathy (HAM/TSP) patients, multiple sclerosis patients and healthy controls using UMI-based sequencing.

cDNA was synthesized by template-switch 5'RACE using a primer carrying a 10-nucleotide random unique molecular identifier by which each TCR transcript was tagged. Every sequencing run covered 15-18 subjects and yielded more than 160 million TCR-beta sequences. Total RNA was extracted with the RNeasy kit. Using the KAPA Real-time Library Amplification kit, TCR-beta VDJ regions were amplified with primers for the TCR constant region and the 5'RACE anchor. Sample indexes and Illumina adaptors were added in a first PCR, and a second PCR then increased library yield. After Ampure bead purification, the roughly 650 bp TCR product was size-selected on a 2% E-gel SizeSelection system. Library quality was checked on a Bioanalyzer, concentration was measured with Qubit, and libraries were quantified with the Kapa Library Quantification kit before pooling. An Illumina HiSeq 2500 was used to sequence the libraries paired-end at 2 x 150 bp. To increase sequence diversity, about 23-30% phiX was spiked into each library pool. In the paper's pipeline: Quality-filtered reads were processed with the UMI-based MiGEC pipeline, which removed over 75% of raw TCR sequences during error correction. IMGT germline references were used for alignment of VDJ genes, and clonotypes were defined by a unique CDR3 amino acid sequence together with V-J genes. Clonal expansion, Shannon diversity and CDR3 relatedness were evaluated with VDJtools (CalcPairwiseDistances, ClusterSamples), while phylogenetic trees were built in CLCbio workbench. Expanded clones were defined as having at least 8 unique UMIs, based on coefficient-of-variation modelling across technical triplicates. In TCRdb, the public reads were trimmed at Q25 with fastp and aligned with MiXCR, with productive beta chains retained. CDR3 protein duplicates are merged, each entry listing the most common genes and DNA. The V and J calls were not made by the authors but by TCRdb's processing. The sample table shows approximately 130,000 distinct CDR3 sequences, and roughly 3.4% are seen once. Around 1.2% of the sample lies in the top ten.

This clonotype was counted many times. Its antigen remains unidentified. No qualities accompany the bases; no much larger clone lies one base away. For the unsorted PBMC libraries, 2 million PBMCs were stored in RNAlater at -80 degrees C until RNA extraction and were used to generate the libraries. Multiple sclerosis patients were enrolled in a US clinical protocol evaluating disease progression by magnetic resonance imaging. PBMCs were separated from peripheral blood using Ficoll-Hypaque density gradient centrifugation and then cryopreserved in liquid nitrogen. Overall study results and their limits: No identical CDR3 amino acid sequences were found to be shared among expanded clones across subjects, suggesting that TCR-beta repertoires were private in all groups. No association of the MS cluster with clinical or MRI features was observed, and the need for larger cohorts was stated by the authors. TCR clonal expansion was highest in HAM/TSP patients and lowest in MS patients, with MS patients falling below even healthy controls. In a phylogenetic analysis, the repertoires of 18 out of 34 MS patients fell into a single cluster of related CDR3 sequences, pointing to a possible signature at the repertoire level.

The germline V gene gives CDR1 as SGHRS and CDR2 as YFSETQ. From the cysteine through the phenylalanine, the CDR3 covers 12 amino acids. The sequence is cut down to CDR3 DNA, 36 bases in frame from base 1. V loses 2 bases, J loses 5 bases, and the germline ends lie 7 bases apart. The origin of this receptor is a woman in her twenties or thirties with multiple sclerosis. Sequencing was carried out using PBMCs. Here the chain combines TRBV5-1 and TRBJ1-1; confidence is insufficient to name the D gene. CDR3 region: CASSFQGTEAFF. In nucleotides, the sequence is TGCGCCAGCAGCTTCCAAGGTACTGAAGCTTTCTTT.